This T cell receptor beta chain was profiled in a study of regulatory T cells in long-lasting Graves disease. The CDR3 runs to 17 residues. CDR1 is GTSNPN and CDR2 is SVGIG in the germline V gene (reference sequence). V lost 2 bases, J lost 8 bases, and 17 bases stayed unmatched. Time point here: newly diagnosed GD, antithyroid drugs for less than 3 months. PBMC-extracted RNA yielded the TCR library. Investigators prepared the TCR beta libraries by applying iRepertoire HTBI primers and Arm-PCR of CDR3 regions. One entry per CDR3 protein, called by TCRdb with MiXCR from the multiplex PCR reads. This sample has over 500,000 distinct CDR3 sequences, with roughly 15% found just once. A few counts support this clonotype. These data are also associated with another study on T cells in Graves' hyperthyroidism and ophthalmopathy. This second study says: Graves' hyperthyroidism qualified as stable when ophthalmopathy did not progress within 18 months.

This material consisted of peripheral blood mononuclear cells (PBMCs), taken at new diagnosis, from a patient treated with antithyroid drugs. The receptor was isolated from a woman younger than 45 with Graves disease. V and J are TRBV30 and TRBJ2-1; 8 bases agree with TRBD1. The CDR3 sequence is CAWSPGSYRGKSDEQFF. The CDR3 coding sequence is TGTGCCTGGAGTCCCGGATCTTACAGGGGGAAAAGTGATGAGCAGTTCTTC.